This T cell receptor (beta chain) was identified during a study of blood T cells in healthy people across ages. Study in general: Template switching caught about one barcoded beta molecule for each two T cells.

No fewer than 5.5 micrograms of total RNA were isolated from every sample. Next came a second PCR, run for 7 to 11 cycles, which used a sample-barcoded 5' primer along with a J-beta primer mix. Per-sample output comprised a minimum of 2.5 million paired-end reads containing CDR3. MiXCR was run by TCRdb on the 5' RACE reads, yielding one entry per CDR3 protein. The repertoire consists of around 800,000 distinct CDR3 sequences, with around 43% occurring once and the leading ten covering roughly a fifth. This clonotype was seen ten or more times. Sequenced: blood. This clonotype originated in a man between 60 and 75 years old in good health.

CDR3 sequence reads: CASSLGPGAGNSGYTF. The CDR3 region has the DNA TGTGCCAGCAGCTTAGGTCCGGGCGCGGGAAATAGTGGCTACACCTTC. The chain links TRBV7-8 to TRBJ1-2; D is ambiguous. Trimming removed 1 base from V and 7 bases from J, with 19 bases in between. The germline CDR1 and CDR2 sequences are SGHVS and FQNEAQ. This CDR3 is 16 amino acids long.